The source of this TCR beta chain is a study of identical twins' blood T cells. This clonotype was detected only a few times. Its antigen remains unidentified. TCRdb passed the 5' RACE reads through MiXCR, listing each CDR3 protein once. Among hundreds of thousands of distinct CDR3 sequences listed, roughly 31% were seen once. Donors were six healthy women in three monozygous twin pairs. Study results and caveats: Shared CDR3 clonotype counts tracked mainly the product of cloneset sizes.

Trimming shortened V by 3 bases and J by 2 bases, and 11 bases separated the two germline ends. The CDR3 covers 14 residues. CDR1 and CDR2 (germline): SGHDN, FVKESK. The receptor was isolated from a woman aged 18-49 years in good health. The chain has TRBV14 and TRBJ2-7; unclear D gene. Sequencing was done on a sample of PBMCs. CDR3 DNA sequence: TGTGCCAGCAGCCAGAAGGCAGAGACCTACGAGCAGTACTTC. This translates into CASSQKAETYEQYF.